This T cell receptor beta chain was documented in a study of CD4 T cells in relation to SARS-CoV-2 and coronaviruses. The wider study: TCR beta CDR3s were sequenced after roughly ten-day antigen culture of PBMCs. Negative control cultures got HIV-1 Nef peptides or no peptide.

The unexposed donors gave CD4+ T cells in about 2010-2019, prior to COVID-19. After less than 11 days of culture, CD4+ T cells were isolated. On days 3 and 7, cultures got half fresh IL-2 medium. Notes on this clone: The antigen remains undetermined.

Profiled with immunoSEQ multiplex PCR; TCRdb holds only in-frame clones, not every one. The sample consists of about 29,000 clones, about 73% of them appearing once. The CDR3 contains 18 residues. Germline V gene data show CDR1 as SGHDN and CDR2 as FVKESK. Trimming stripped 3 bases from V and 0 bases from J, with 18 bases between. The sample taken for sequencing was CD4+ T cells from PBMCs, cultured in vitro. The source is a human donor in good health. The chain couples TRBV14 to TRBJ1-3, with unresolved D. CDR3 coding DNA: TGTGCCAGCAGCCACTTACCACAGTCTTCGACCTCTGGAAACACCATATATTTT. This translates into CASSHLPQSSTSGNTIYF.